The next 18 T cell receptor beta chains were all read from a single sample in a study of early T cells in non-severe SARS-CoV-2 infection. Each CDR3 protein gets one entry after TCRdb re-called the 5' RACE reads with MiXCR. The data show over 85,000 distinct CDR3 sequences, with around a sixth seen just once and 1.3% held by the top ten. Sequencing was performed on whole blood. These receptors originate from an adult who was a healthcare worker with PCR-confirmed SARS-CoV-2 infection or an uninfected control (not recorded which).

The genes are TRBV20-1 and TRBJ2-3; 15 nucleotides align to TRBD2. This CDR3 spans 19 amino acids. The ends lost 3 bases at V and 3 bases at J; junction bases unmatched: 13. Germline V gene data show CDR1 as DFQATT and CDR2 as SNEGSKA (reference sequence). This CDR3 reads CSARYPPGLAGGQTDTQYF. The CDR3 DNA is TGCAGTGCTAGGTACCCACCGGGACTAGCGGGAGGCCAGACAGATACGCAGTATTTT.

There are a few counts of this clonotype. The V gene is TRBV20-1, the J gene TRBJ2-7; the D is unclear. Germline assignment: CDR1 DFQATT and CDR2 SNEGSKA (reference sequence). The CDR3 has 11 amino acids. V was clipped by 7 bases and J by 5 bases, with 12 bases between them. The CDR3 loop reads CSVSPGNEQYF. CDR3 in DNA: TGCAGTGTGAGCCCCGGCAACGAGCAGTACTTC.

The gene calls are TRBV27 and TRBJ2-5; D gene unclear. The V and J ends lost 2 bases and 5 bases respectively, with 9 bases between them. The CDR3 loop spans 13 amino acids. Germline V gene data show CDR1 as MNHEY and CDR2 as SMNVEV (reference sequence). CDR3 coding DNA: TGTGCCAGCAGTTTACTCGGGCCCGAGACCCAGTACTTC. This sequence encodes CASSLLGPETQYF.

This clonotype was seen many times. The rearrangement links TRBV6-2 or TRBV6-3 to TRBJ2-2; D is undetermined. Germline V CDR1 and CDR2: MNHEY, SVGEGT. The germline V and J ends were trimmed by 0 bases and 3 bases, with 8 bases remaining between them. CDR3 length: 15 residues. CDR3 sequence (DNA): TGTGCCAGCAGTTACTCCAGCGCCTACACCGGGGAGCTGTTTTTT. Amino acid sequence: CASSYSSAYTGELFF.

Only a few counts were recorded for this clonotype. The chain recombines TRBV15 with TRBJ1-2, with a tentative D call TRBD1 (5 bases). Trimming cost V 0 bases and J 4 bases, with 9 bases left between them. Per germline, CDR1 LNHNV and CDR2 YYDKDF (reference sequence). The CDR3 consists of 14 residues. The CDR3 is CATSRDGAGYGYTF. The CDR3 DNA is TGTGCCACCAGCAGAGATGGGGCAGGCTATGGCTACACCTTC. The entire variable domain, with the rest obtained from reference TRBV15 and TRBJ1-2, is as follows: DAMVIQNPRYQVTQFGKPVTLSCSQTLNHNVMYWYQQKSSQAPKLLFHYYDKDFNNEADTPDNFQSRRPNTSFCFLDIRSPGLGDTAMYLCATSRDGAGYGYTFGSGTRLTVV.

This sequence joins TRBV6-5 and TRBJ2-3, with unresolved D. Germline lookup yields CDR1 MNHEY and CDR2 SVGAGI. V was pared by 2 bases and J by 5 bases, with 5 bases between. CDR3 length: 12 amino acids. The CDR3 DNA sequence: TGTGCCAGCAGTTACAAGGGAGATACGCAGTATTTT. It specifies CASSYKGDTQYF.

There are many counts of this clonotype. The rearrangement links TRBV7-9 to TRBJ1-1; tentatively, D is TRBD1 (5 bases). This CDR3 is built from 15 residues. Germline loops: CDR1 SEHNR, CDR2 FQNEAQ (reference sequence). V shed 1 base and J shed 4 bases, with 13 bases lying between them. The CDR3 DNA reads as TGTGCCAGCAGCTTAGGGGCCGGGGGAGGCACTGAAGCTTTCTTT. Protein product: CASSLGAGGGTEAFF.

This clonotype appeared many times. The genes are TRBV9 and TRBJ1-2; 9 bases are shared with TRBD1. Germline loops: CDR1 SGDLS, CDR2 YYNGEE. The CDR3 has 14 amino acids. V shed 5 bases and J 8 bases; nucleotides not matched to a gene: 10. The CDR3 is CASSAGTGSSGYTF. The DNA of the CDR3 is TGTGCCAGCAGTGCCGGGACAGGGAGTAGCGGCTACACCTTC.

This chain uses TRBV6-2 or TRBV6-3 with TRBJ2-7, with 7 bases lining up with TRBD1. Germline CDR1 reads MNHEY; CDR2 reads SVGEGT. The V gene end was trimmed by 6 bases and the J gene end by 7 bases; junction bases not matched to a gene: 15. CDR3 length: 15 amino acids. CDR3: CASRQHGDRVGEQYF. DNA of the CDR3: TGTGCCAGCAGGCAACACGGTGACAGGGTTGGAGAGCAGTACTTC.

The chain combines TRBV28 with TRBJ1-1, with D perhaps matching TRBD1 (5 bases). There are 13 residues in the CDR3. Trimming took 8 bases from V and 0 from J, leaving 10 bases between them. Germline V gene sequence: CDR1 MDHEN, CDR2 SYDVKM. CDR3 bases: TGTGCCAGCTGGGGGGGGATGAACACTGAAGCTTTCTTT. Translating it yields CASWGGMNTEAFF.

This clonotype has a handful of counts. This rearrangement joins TRBV5-4 to TRBJ2-5; 7 nucleotides agree with TRBD1. Looked up from germline, CDR1 is SGHNT and CDR2 is YYREEE (reference sequence). The CDR3 sequence is 15 residues long. The junction had 7 bases not matched to a gene; V was cut back by 4 bases and J by 1 base. The CDR3 loop reads CASSRKGDSQETQYF. As DNA, the CDR3 is TGTGCCAGCAGCCGAAAGGGGGACAGCCAAGAGACCCAGTACTTC.

The J gene is TRBJ1-2, the V gene TRBV19, with D unresolved. Germline V gene sequence: CDR1 LNHDA, CDR2 SQIVND (reference sequence). The V end lost 2 bases, the J end lost 4 bases, and 11 bases lay between the germline ends. The CDR3 consists of 14 residues. The CDR3, as DNA: TGTGCCAGTAGTATAATGGGCGGGAGCTATGGCTACACCTTC. It encodes CASSIMGGSYGYTF. The whole variable domain, filled in from reference TRBV19 and TRBJ1-2, reads DGGITQSPKYLFRKEGQNVTLSCEQNLNHDAMYWYRQDPGQGLRLIYYSQIVNDFQKGDIAEGYSVSREKKESFPLTVTSAQKNPTAFYLCASSIMGGSYGYTFGSGTRLTVV.

In this sample, this clonotype turned up a few times. The genes are TRBV28 and TRBJ2-3; D remains unclear. This CDR3 is built from 13 residues. The V end lost 7 bases, the J end lost 2 bases, and 10 bases lay between the germline ends. CDR1 is MDHEN, CDR2 SYDVKM, per germline. The CDR3 sequence: CASTPRNTDTQYF. The CDR3 DNA reads TGTGCCAGCACCCCCCGGAACACAGATACGCAGTATTTT.

The V call is TRBV2, the J call TRBJ2-1, with 10 bases that match TRBD2. The CDR3 has 15 amino acids. Germline loops: CDR1 SNHLY, CDR2 FYNNEI. The junction had 5 bases not matched to a gene; V was cut back by 6 bases and J by 3 bases. The CDR3 here is CASRTGTSDYNEQFF. The CDR3 nucleotides are TGTGCCAGCAGGACCGGGACTAGCGACTACAATGAGCAGTTCTTC.

The chain is built from TRBV7-6 and TRBJ2-5; D perhaps matches TRBD2 (6 bases). This CDR3 has 14 amino acids. V lost 4 bases to trimming and J lost 5 bases, with 14 bases between them. The germline gives CDR1 SGHVS, CDR2 FNYEAQ. The CDR3 is CASSYSGGLETQYF. CDR3 nucleotide sequence: TGTGCCAGCAGCTACTCAGGAGGGCTGGAGACCCAGTACTTC. Full variable domain (rest looked up from reference TRBV7-6 and TRBJ2-5): GAGVSQSPRYKVTKRGQDVALRCDPISGHVSLYWYRQALGQGPEFLTYFNYEAQQDKSGLPNDRFSAERPEGSISTLTIQRTEQRDSAMYRCASSYSGGLETQYFGPGTRLLVL.

In its sample, this clonotype was seen many times. The chain combines TRBV6-1 with TRBJ1-2, with D perhaps matching TRBD1 (5 bases). There are 12 residues in the CDR3. The V end was cut by 4 bases, the J end by 5 bases, with 8 bases between. CDR1 MNHNS and CDR2 SASEGT come from the germline V gene. The CDR3 DNA reads TGTGCCAGCAGTGCAGACAGTTATGGCTACACCTTC. Protein sequence: CASSADSYGYTF.

J is TRBJ2-7 and V is TRBV2; D might be TRBD1 or TRBD2, each matching 5 bases. Trimming removed 8 bases from V and 3 bases from J, with 14 bases in between. Germline assignment: CDR1 SNHLY and CDR2 FYNNEI. The CDR3 has 13 residues. In nucleotides, the CDR3 is TGTGCCAGCCGCCGGGACGGGGTCTACGAGCAGTACTTC. Encoded protein: CASRRDGVYEQYF.

This clonotype was detected only a few times. The CDR3 DNA sequence: TGTGCCAGCACCGTCACAGGGGCAACGCATGGCTACACCTTC. It specifies CASTVTGATHGYTF. V usage is TRBV13 and J usage is TRBJ1-2; 7 nucleotides line up with TRBD1. Trimming at V came to 7 bases and at J to 6 bases, leaving 11 bases not matched to a gene. CDR3 size: 14 residues. The germline CDR1 and CDR2 sequences are PRHDT and FYEKMQ (reference sequence).